The rows below give T cell receptor beta chains drawn from one sample of a study of blood T cell repertoires in COVID-19. The method was immunoSEQ multiplex PCR; TCRdb's version includes in-frame clones alone and lacks a portion of them. In the table there are tens of thousands of clones, 89% of which are singletons. Sequenced input: peripheral blood. Source of these receptors: a man between 60 and 70 years old with COVID-19, enrolled during active disease. Both conserved end residues are part of each CDR3. A D gene is named only where the DNA matches it firmly. A clone size is listed for some rows: how often the clone was seen (once, few, many), or a class if it is expanded.

clone_size	v_call	d_call	j_call	cdr3_nt	cdr3_aa
many	TRBV6-2/TRBV6-3	.	TRBJ2-3	TGTGCCAGCAGTCACCCCCGGGACAACACAGATACGCAGTATTTT	CASSHPRDNTDTQYF
.	TRBV5-5	.	TRBJ1-2	TGTGCCAGCAGCCCCACAGGATCCTCTAACTATGGCTACACCTTC	CASSPTGSSNYGYTF
.	TRBV7-6	.	TRBJ1-4	TGTGCCAGCAGCTTAGGCTCGACAGCAACTAATGAAAAACTGTTTTTT	CASSLGSTATNEKLFF
.	TRBV7-2	TRBD1	TRBJ1-3	TGTGCCAGCAGCTTAGCGGGGCAGGGGGCTGGAAACACCATATATTTT	CASSLAGQGAGNTIYF
.	TRBV5-6	.	TRBJ2-5	TGTGCCAGCAGCTTGGGGGCAGGGAGGTATGAGACCCAGTACTTC	CASSLGAGRYETQYF
.	TRBV19	TRBD1	TRBJ1-1	TGTGCCAGTAGTATGGACAGGGGACTTACTGAAGCTTTCTTT	CASSMDRGLTEAFF
.	TRBV28	.	TRBJ1-6	TGTGCCAGCAGTTTAGGAACAGGCCGTCTGGGTTCACCCCTCCACTTT	CASSLGTGRLGSPLHF
.	TRBV4-1	.	TRBJ1-5	TGCGCCAGCAGCCAAGTGCCCGGGGTGGGCAATCAGCCCCAGCATTTT	CASSQVPGVGNQPQHF
.	TRBV18	TRBD1	TRBJ1-1	TGTGCCAGCTCACCCAGGACAGGGAATTCGAACACTGAAGCTTTCTTT	CASSPRTGNSNTEAFF
.	TRBV3-1/TRBV3-2	TRBD1	TRBJ2-7	TGTGCCAGCAGCCAAGAACCGGGACAGGGAGAGCAGTACTTC	CASSQEPGQGEQYF
.	TRBV11-1	.	TRBJ2-1	TGTGCCAGCAGCTTAGGGCAGGGAATAGTCAATGAGCAGTTCTTC	CASSLGQGIVNEQFF
.	TRBV6-2/TRBV6-3	.	TRBJ2-7	TGTGCCAGCAGTTACTCGCGGGCCTACGAGCAGTACTTC	CASSYSRAYEQYF
once	TRBV25-1	TRBD1	TRBJ1-2	TGTGCCAGCAGGCCAGGGGGCGACTATGGCTACACCTTC	CASRPGGDYGYTF
.	TRBV27	TRBD2	TRBJ2-7	TGTGCCAGCAGGCCATCCCCGGGACTAGCTTACGAGCAGTACTTC	CASRPSPGLAYEQYF
.	TRBV19	.	TRBJ1-5	TGTGCCAGTAGTAAGGGCTGGGAGGGCAATCAGCCCCAGCATTTT	CASSKGWEGNQPQHF
.	TRBV28	.	TRBJ2-1	TGTGCCAGCATCCGTACAGCCTCCTACAATGAGCAGTTCTTC	CASIRTASYNEQFF
.	TRBV12-5	TRBD1	TRBJ2-3	TGTGCTAGTGGTTTCCAGGGGGTTGATACGCAGTATTTT	CASGFQGVDTQYF
.	TRBV21-1	.	TRBJ2-5	TGTGCCAGCAGCAAAAGCATAGCGGGCGCCCCTCGGAGAGAGACCCAGTACTTC	CASSKSIAGAPRRETQYF
few	TRBV6-4	.	TRBJ1-1	TGTGCCAGCAGTGACTCTGGGGGCTCCACTGAAGCTTTCTTT	CASSDSGGSTEAFF
.	TRBV5-6	.	TRBJ2-5	TGTGCCAGCAGCCACGGGACATCTCAAGAGACCCAGTACTTC	CASSHGTSQETQYF
.	TRBV27	.	TRBJ2-3	TGTGCCAGCAGTATACAGGGAAGTACGCAGTATTTT	CASSIQGSTQYF
.	TRBV6-1	.	TRBJ1-5	TGTGCCAGCAGTGAAGCGCTCAAGGGGAATCAGCCCCAGCATTTT	CASSEALKGNQPQHF
once	TRBV19	TRBD1	TRBJ2-1	TGTGCCAGTAGTATCGGGACAGGCTTAAAGTCAGATGAGCAGTTCTTC	CASSIGTGLKSDEQFF
.	TRBV4-1	.	TRBJ1-2	TGCGCCAGCAGCCAGCCTAACGATGGCTACACCTTC	CASSQPNDGYTF
.	TRBV11-2	.	TRBJ1-1	TGTGCCAGCAGCGTAACACAGGGAGCTGAAGCTTTCTTT	CASSVTQGAEAFF
.	TRBV12-3/TRBV12-4	.	TRBJ1-2	TGTGCCAGCAGTCCCACGGACTATGGCTACACCTTC	CASSPTDYGYTF
.	TRBV7-2	.	TRBJ2-4	TGTGCCAGCAGCTTAGCGCGCGGGTCCGAAAACATTCAGTACTTC	CASSLARGSENIQYF
.	TRBV12-3/TRBV12-4	TRBD1	TRBJ1-1	TGTGCCAGCAGCCGGACAGGGCGCACTAAAGCTTTCTTT	CASSRTGRTKAFF
.	TRBV7-3	.	TRBJ2-7	TGTGCCAGCAGCTCTAATCCGGGGGTTAGGGAGCAGTACTTC	CASSSNPGVREQYF
.	TRBV12-5	TRBD1	TRBJ1-5	TGTGCTAGTGGCCGACAGGGGCGGGAACAGCCCCAGCATTTT	CASGRQGREQPQHF
.	TRBV28	TRBD1	TRBJ1-3	TGTGCCACCAAAATGGACAGGGGAAACACCATATATTTT	CATKMDRGNTIYF
.	TRBV15	.	TRBJ1-5	TGTGCCACCAGCAGAGCGACAGAGGGCAATCAGCCCCAGCATTTT	CATSRATEGNQPQHF
.	TRBV24-1	TRBD1	TRBJ2-1	TGTGCCACCAGTGGGCGGACAGGGGGATTTTCCAATGAGCAGTTCTTC	CATSGRTGGFSNEQFF
.	TRBV30	.	TRBJ2-7	TGTGCCTGGAGGGCCGCTAGATCCACATACGAGCAGTACTTC	CAWRAARSTYEQYF
.	TRBV28	.	TRBJ1-3	TGTGCCAGCGGTGGGGGGGGTCCTGGAAACACCATATATTTT	CASGGGGPGNTIYF
.	TRBV5-4	TRBD2	TRBJ2-3	TGTGCCAGCAGCGAAATTAGCGGGCGGGCGCAGTATTTT	CASSEISGRAQYF
.	TRBV4-3	.	TRBJ1-1	TGCGCCAGCAGCCAAGATCTTGAAGGGGAAAAGGGGGGGTCTTTCTTT	CASSQDLEGEKGGSFF
.	TRBV9	TRBD2	TRBJ2-1	TGTGCCAGCAGCGTCGCACCGGGAGGGTACAATGAGCAGTTCTTC	CASSVAPGGYNEQFF